The 20 T cell receptor beta chains below all came from one sample that was sequenced in a study of technical replicates of blood from a handful of donors. Assay used: immunoSEQ multiplex PCR; TCRdb lists only in-frame clones, some missing. The table has approximately 68,000 clones, about 97% seen once. Sequenced input: T cells isolated from PBMCs. The source of these receptors is a human donor in good health.

The rearrangement uses TRBV18 and TRBJ1-1, with D unresolved. Germline values: CDR1 KGHSH, CDR2 LQKENI. Between the trimmed V and J ends, which lost 4 bases and 1 base, there was a span of 7 bases. This CDR3 contains 13 residues. The CDR3 DNA reads TGTGCCAGCTCACGAGAGGGGAACACTGAAGCTTTCTTT. This translates into CASSREGNTEAFF.

V usage is TRBV11-1 and J usage is TRBJ1-2, with 8 bases lining up with TRBD1. The V gene's germline CDR1 is SGHAT and CDR2 FQDESV (reference sequence). This CDR3 is 15 amino acids long. The V segment lost 2 bases and the J segment 2 bases; nucleotides outside the gene matches: 4. The CDR3: CASSLYGQGNYGYTF. The CDR3 DNA reads TGTGCCAGCAGCTTATATGGACAGGGCAACTATGGCTACACCTTC.

The chain is built from TRBV4-1 and TRBJ2-2; 12 bases agree with TRBD2. Trimming removed 3 bases from V and 9 bases from J; junction bases left unmatched: 8. Germline CDR1 reads MGHRA; CDR2 reads YSYEKL. CDR3 size: 16 residues. The DNA for the CDR3 is TGCGCCAGCAGCCATGGGACTAGCGGGCTTGTACGGGAGCTGTTTTTT. Translating gives CASSHGTSGLVRELFF.

V and J are TRBV11-1 and TRBJ1-4; D not certain. The ends were cut back, 5 bases at V and 3 bases at J, with 10 bases in the middle. In germline, CDR1 is SGHAT, CDR2 FQDESV (reference sequence). The CDR3 is 14 amino acids. The DNA for the CDR3 is TGTGCCAGCAGCCGAGGGCCGTCTAATGAAAAACTGTTTTTT. This encodes CASSRGPSNEKLFF.

V usage is TRBV15 and J usage is TRBJ2-5, with TRBD1 identical over 10 bases. Trimming took 3 bases from V and 5 from J; bases not matched to a gene: 3. Germline lookup yields CDR1 LNHNV and CDR2 YYDKDF (reference sequence). CDR3 length: 14 residues. CDR3 region: CATSSRTGGETQYF. The CDR3 DNA follows: TGTGCCACCAGCAGCAGGACAGGGGGGGAGACCCAGTACTTC. Variable domain in full (rest from reference TRBV15 and TRBJ2-5): DAMVIQNPRYQVTQFGKPVTLSCSQTLNHNVMYWYQQKSSQAPKLLFHYYDKDFNNEADTPDNFQSRRPNTSFCFLDIRSPGLGDTAMYLCATSSRTGGETQYFGPGTRLLVL.

This rearrangement joins TRBV6-1 to TRBJ2-7; TRBD2 matches at 9 bases. Germline CDR1 MNHNS, CDR2 SASEGT. The length of the CDR3 is 14 residues. J gave up 4 bases and V 6 bases, and 7 bases lay outside the gene matches. The CDR3 loop is CASSPTSGFYEQYF. Here the CDR3 DNA reads TGTGCCAGCAGCCCAACTAGCGGGTTTTACGAGCAGTACTTC.

This sequence joins TRBV11-3 and TRBJ1-2; D may be TRBD1 (6 bases). CDR3 length: 13 amino acids. The V gene's germline CDR1 is SGHNT and CDR2 YENEEA. Trimming shortened V by 3 bases and J by 5 bases, and 10 bases separated the two germline ends. The CDR3 sequence is CASSLGGLYGYTF. DNA for the CDR3: TGTGCCAGCAGCTTGGGGGGGCTATATGGCTACACCTTC.

The chain uses TRBV9 and TRBJ2-3, with TRBD1 identical over 7 bases. CDR3 length equals 15 residues. The V and J ends lost 3 bases and 3 bases, in that order; junction bases with no gene match: 7. CDR1 is SGDLS, CDR2 YYNGEE, per germline. The CDR3 is CASSATGQTTDTQYF. The CDR3 DNA reads as TGTGCCAGCAGCGCTACGGGACAGACAACAGATACGCAGTATTTT.

The chain joins TRBV18 to TRBJ2-7; 12 nucleotides align to TRBD1. This CDR3 contains 14 residues. Germline V gene sequence: CDR1 KGHSH, CDR2 LQKENI. V shed 3 bases and J 5 bases; nucleotides not matched to a gene: 2. This CDR3 is CASSPGTGGHEQYF. The CDR3 region has the DNA TGTGCCAGCTCACCCGGGACAGGGGGCCACGAGCAGTACTTC.

The chain joins TRBV5-6 to TRBJ1-2; TRBD1 matches at 7 bases. J gave up 5 bases and V 4 bases, and 5 bases lay outside the gene matches. The CDR3 is 13 amino acids. CDR1 and CDR2 from the germline V gene are SGHDT and YYEEEE. The DNA of the CDR3 is TGTGCCAGCAGCGACGGGACAGCTTATGGCTACACCTTC. Amino acid sequence: CASSDGTAYGYTF. Full variable domain (remainder filled in from reference TRBV5-6 and TRBJ1-2): DAGVTQSPTHLIKTRGQQVTLRCSPKSGHDTVSWYQQALGQGPQFIFQYYEEEERQRGNFPDRFSGHQFPNYSSELNVNALLLGDSALYLCASSDGTAYGYTFGSGTRLTVV.

The V call is TRBV5-6, the J call TRBJ2-2, with 12 bases lining up with TRBD2. This CDR3 region has 16 residues. Trimming removed 3 bases from V and 5 bases from J; junction bases left unmatched: 5. Germline-derived CDR1 and CDR2 are SGHDT and YYEEEE. The CDR3: CASSSGLAGRTGELFF. CDR3 in DNA: TGTGCCAGCAGCTCGGGACTAGCGGGCAGAACCGGGGAGCTGTTTTTT.

The chain links TRBV10-3 to TRBJ1-2; the match to TRBD1 covers 8 bases. CDR3 length: 14 amino acids. Germline CDR1 reads ENHRY; CDR2 reads SYGVKD. The J segment lost 3 bases and the V segment lost 5 bases, leaving 5 bases of the junction unmatched. The CDR3 spells CAISTGGPYYGYTF. The CDR3, as DNA: TGTGCCATCAGTACAGGGGGACCCTACTATGGCTACACCTTC.

This chain joins TRBV27 and TRBJ1-1, with 7 bases identical to TRBD1. The CDR3 sequence is 13 residues long. Germline V lookup: CDR1 MNHEY, CDR2 SMNVEV (reference sequence). J gave up 8 bases and V 3 bases, and 6 bases lay outside the gene matches. The CDR3 DNA reads TGTGCCAGCAGTTTCGGGACAGCTCTAGAAGCTTTCTTT. This encodes CASSFGTALEAFF.

J is TRBJ2-7 and V is TRBV9; 10 bases match TRBD1. From germline, CDR1 is SGDLS and CDR2 YYNGEE. CDR3 length equals 14 residues. V gave up 7 bases and J gave up 3 bases; unmatched junction bases: 7. This CDR3 reads CASAPGQGFYEQYF. CDR3 in DNA: TGTGCCAGCGCACCGGGACAGGGGTTCTACGAGCAGTACTTC. The full variable domain, rest sourced from reference TRBV9 and TRBJ2-7, is DSGVTQTPKHLITATGQRVTLRCSPRSGDLSVYWYQQSLDQGLQFLIQYYNGEERAKGNILERFSAQQFPDLHSELNLSSLELGDSALYFCASAPGQGFYEQYFGPGTRLTVT.

The V call is TRBV7-8, the J call TRBJ2-1; the D is unclear. The CDR3 contains 15 residues. Looked up from germline, CDR1 is SGHVS and CDR2 is FQNEAQ. Trimming cost V 6 bases and J 1 base, with 13 bases left between them. The CDR3 here is CASSHRVLSYNEQFF. As DNA, the CDR3 is TGTGCCAGCAGTCACCGGGTCCTTTCCTACAATGAGCAGTTCTTC.

The chain joins TRBV5-1 to TRBJ2-2; 9 nucleotides line up with TRBD2. The germline gives CDR1 SGHRS, CDR2 YFSETQ. This CDR3 has 14 residues. V shed 3 bases, J shed 7 bases, and the junction held 4 bases outside the gene matches. CDR3 nucleotide sequence: TGCGCCAGCAGCTGGACTAGCGTTGGCGGGGAGCTGTTTTTT. Its protein product is CASSWTSVGGELFF. The full variable domain, with the rest looked up from reference TRBV5-1 and TRBJ2-2, is KAGVTQTPRYLIKTRGQQVTLSCSPISGHRSVSWYQQTPGQGLQFLFEYFSETQRNKGNFPGRFSGRQFSNSRSEMNVSTLELGDSALYLCASSWTSVGGELFFGEGSRLTVL.

J is TRBJ1-2 and V is TRBV7-9, with D possibly matching TRBD1 (5 bases). The germline CDR1 and CDR2 sequences are SEHNR and FQNEAQ (reference sequence). This CDR3 has 14 amino acids. Trimming stripped 5 bases from V and 2 bases from J, with 12 bases between. CDR3 sequence: CASSHTGENYGYTF. In DNA, the CDR3 is TGTGCCAGCAGCCATACAGGAGAAAACTATGGCTACACCTTC.

The chain recombines TRBV4-3 with TRBJ2-7; TRBD2 matches 7 bases. The J segment lost 3 bases and the V segment lost 0 bases, leaving 14 bases of the junction unmatched. Germline V gene lookup returns CDR1 LGHNA and CDR2 YSLEER. The CDR3 consists of 18 residues. Here the CDR3 reads CASSQDYIRAGVYYEQYF. The CDR3 region has the DNA TGCGCCAGCAGCCAAGATTACATCCGGGCGGGAGTTTACTACGAGCAGTACTTC.

The chain couples TRBV10-2 to TRBJ2-3, with TRBD2 identical over 7 bases. This CDR3 comprises 14 residues. Germline lookup yields CDR1 WSHSY and CDR2 SAAADI. Trimming at V came to 6 bases and at J to 2 bases, leaving 5 bases not matched to a gene. CDR3 sequence (DNA): TGCGCCAGCAGCATGGCGGGAGTCACAGATACGCAGTATTTT. Amino acid sequence: CASSMAGVTDTQYF.

This clone was seen a single time. The V call is TRBV30, the J call TRBJ2-1; 7 bases agree with TRBD2. Germline V lookup: CDR1 GTSNPN, CDR2 SVGIG (reference sequence). V was clipped by 5 bases and J by 7 bases; unmatched bases: 2. The CDR3 loop spans 11 amino acids. The CDR3 here is CAWGRENEQFF. CDR3 coding DNA: TGTGCCTGGGGGAGGGAGAATGAGCAGTTCTTC.